Each of the 10 T cell receptor beta chains below was sequenced from the same sample in a study of spatial heterogeneity in lung cancer. Using its own MiXCR run on the 5' RACE reads, TCRdb lists one record per CDR3 protein. The sample includes about 22,000 distinct CDR3 sequences, under 9% seen only once; the top ten take 7.5% to 8%. General study points: Tracking of tumor mutation counts was seen in expanded intratumoral alpha and beta TCR counts.

The time point denotes: sample taken at primary tumor resection. No antigen has been assigned to these receptors. Specimen: lung tumor tissue, collected at surgery. The source is a male donor with early-stage non-small cell lung cancer.

J is TRBJ2-4 and V is TRBV21-1; TRBD1, the table's D call, lacks a check against the DNA. TRBV21-1 is recorded as a pseudogene. The CDR3 spans 16 residues. The CDR3 here is CASSKGPGRAKNIQYF. CDR3 sequence (DNA): TGTGCCAGCAGCAAAGGGCCAGGGCGGGCCAAAAACATTCAGTACTTC.

The sample holds many counts of this clonotype. The J gene is TRBJ2-5, the V gene TRBV5-4; 9 bases align to TRBD2. This CDR3 has 15 residues. CDR1 and CDR2 from the germline V gene are SGHNT and YYREEE (reference sequence). V dropped 6 bases and J dropped 2; count of bases not matched to a gene: 8. CDR3 amino acids: CASTSAGGTQETQYF. CDR3 nucleotide sequence: TGTGCCAGCACCTCAGCGGGAGGCACTCAAGAGACCCAGTACTTC.

There are many counts of this clonotype. The V and J genes are TRBV6-5 and TRBJ1-2; D is undetermined. The length of the CDR3 is 13 residues. Germline V gives CDR1 MNHEY, CDR2 SVGAGI. With 3 bases removed from V and 6 bases from J, the gap between germline ends came to 11 bases. CDR3 nucleotides: TGTGCCAGCAGTTATGGTGGGTCGGATGGCTACACCTTC. It is translated as CASSYGGSDGYTF.

This clonotype has at least ten counts. The V and J genes are TRBV14 and TRBJ1-2; D gene unclear. CDR1 is SGHDN, CDR2 FVKESK, per germline. V dropped 4 bases and J dropped 4 bases, with 10 bases sitting between them. This CDR3 is 13 amino acids long. Written as DNA, the CDR3 is TGTGCCAGCAGCCCGGCCTATCGCTATGGCTACACCTTC. It translates to CASSPAYRYGYTF.

There are many counts of this clonotype. The chain joins TRBV7-8 to TRBJ1-6; TRBD1 might be the D (5 bases). Per germline, CDR1 SGHVS and CDR2 FQNEAQ. Trimming left V 4 bases short and J 5 bases short, with 15 bases between. CDR3 length: 16 residues. The CDR3 protein is CASSSSGTENNSPLHF. Written as DNA, the CDR3 is TGTGCCAGCAGCTCATCCGGGACGGAAAATAATTCACCCCTCCACTTT. Variable domain in full (rest from reference TRBV7-8 and TRBJ1-6): GAGVSQSPRYKVAKRGQDVALRCDPISGHVSLFWYQQALGQGPEFLTYFQNEAQLDKSGLPSDRFFAERPEGSVSTLKIQRTQQEDSAVYLCASSSSGTENNSPLHFGNGTRLTVT.

The chain uses TRBV4-1 and TRBJ1-2; D is perhaps TRBD1 (5 bases). The length of the CDR3 is 14 residues. Germline assignment: CDR1 MGHRA and CDR2 YSYEKL. Trimming cost V 5 bases and J 1 base, with 11 bases left between them. The DNA for the CDR3 is TGCGCCAGCAGCTATCAGGGAGATAACTATGGCTACACCTTC. It specifies CASSYQGDNYGYTF.

This clonotype appeared a few times. The chain is built from TRBV24-1 and TRBJ2-4, with 8 positions matching TRBD1. CDR1 KGHDR and CDR2 SFDVKD come from the germline V gene. Trimming cost V 3 bases and J 0 bases; bases outside gene matches: 6. This CDR3 has 17 residues. The CDR3: CATSDQGQGLAKNIQYF. CDR3 nucleotides: TGTGCCACCAGTGATCAAGGACAGGGTCTAGCCAAAAACATTCAGTACTTC.

This clonotype was seen a handful of times. The chain couples TRBV5-1 to TRBJ1-2, with TRBD1 as a possible D gene (5 bases). The CDR3 length is 14 residues. The V end was cut by 4 bases, the J end by 8 bases, with 18 bases between. CDR1 SGHRS and CDR2 YFSETQ come from the germline V gene. The CDR3 DNA sequence: TGCGCCAGCAGCCCGATCCGGGGCCTTGAGGGCTACACCTTC. This encodes CASSPIRGLEGYTF. Full variable domain (remainder filled in from reference TRBV5-1 and TRBJ1-2): KAGVTQTPRYLIKTRGQQVTLSCSPISGHRSVSWYQQTPGQGLQFLFEYFSETQRNKGNFPGRFSGRQFSNSRSEMNVSTLELGDSALYLCASSPIRGLEGYTFGSGTRLTVV.

This clonotype was detected ten times or more. This chain uses TRBV29-1 with TRBJ2-2, with 8 positions matching TRBD2. J gave up 6 bases and V 3 bases, and 3 bases lay outside the gene matches. The CDR3 covers 13 residues. Germline CDR1 and CDR2: SQVTM and ANQGSEA. The CDR3 DNA reads as TGCAGCGTTGATCGGGGGGGCCCCGGGGAGCTGTTTTTT. This sequence encodes CSVDRGGPGELFF.

The sample holds many counts of this clonotype. The J gene is TRBJ2-3, the V gene TRBV12-3 or TRBV12-4; 7 bases align to TRBD2. This CDR3 comprises 15 residues. Losses at the gene ends were 3 bases for V and 5 bases for J; bases not matched to a gene: 8. This CDR3 reads CASSFGMGGGDTQYF. The CDR3 DNA sequence: TGTGCCAGCAGTTTCGGGATGGGCGGGGGAGATACGCAGTATTTT.